One and the same sample provided the 24 T cell receptor beta chains below, sequenced in a study of sequential checkpoint blockade in melanoma. Treatment of the sample: randomized to nivolumab then ipilimumab (arm A) or the reverse (arm B). The method was immunoSEQ multiplex PCR; TCRdb's version includes in-frame clones alone and lacks a portion of them. The sample holds 3,500 or so clones, around 60% seen once. Sequenced material: CD8+ T cells sorted from blood (inferred from file names), taken from a patient given nivolumab and ipilimumab in sequence. The receptors here all came from a human donor with melanoma.

The V and J genes are TRBV7-8 and TRBJ2-7, with TRBD1 matching 8 bases. The CDR3 contains 15 residues. Germline CDR1 and CDR2: SGHVS and FQNEAQ. The trim removed 2 bases at V and 0 bases at J, leaving 3 bases unmatched. CDR3 region: CASSLRQGPSYEQYF. CDR3 nucleotides: TGTGCCAGCAGCTTACGACAGGGGCCCTCCTACGAGCAGTACTTC. Supplemented by reference TRBV7-8 and TRBJ2-7, the full variable domain reads GAGVSQSPRYKVAKRGQDVALRCDPISGHVSLFWYQQALGQGPEFLTYFQNEAQLDKSGLPSDRFFAERPEGSVSTLKIQRTQQEDSAVYLCASSLRQGPSYEQYFGPGTRLTVT.

The chain links TRBV25-1 to TRBJ1-2; the D gene is possibly TRBD1 (5 bases). V lost 3 bases and J lost 7, with 12 bases in between. This CDR3 spans 13 amino acids. Germline lookup yields CDR1 MGHDK and CDR2 SYGVNS. The CDR3 nucleotides are TGTGCCAGCAGTGAGTCCTGGCAGGGTGGCTACACCTTC. This encodes CASSESWQGGYTF.

The gene calls are TRBV13 and TRBJ2-1; 7 bases are shared with TRBD1. The germline V gene has CDR1 PRHDT and CDR2 FYEKMQ (reference sequence). The trim removed 5 bases at V and 5 bases at J, leaving 3 bases unmatched. CDR3 length: 13 residues. CDR3 sequence (DNA): TGTGCCAGCAGCCTGGGACAGCACAATGAGCAGTTCTTC. Translation gives CASSLGQHNEQFF.

CDR3 sequence: CATTFSGGSTDTQYF. The CDR3 coding sequence is TGTGCTACCACCTTTAGCGGGGGAAGCACAGATACGCAGTATTTT. The chain uses TRBV7-6 and TRBJ2-3, with 9 nucleotides matching TRBD2. This CDR3 is 15 amino acids long. Germline CDR1 SGHVS, CDR2 FNYEAQ.

The chain combines TRBV11-2 with TRBJ2-7, with D unresolved. V was clipped by 0 bases and J by 3 bases, with 9 bases between them. The germline CDR1 and CDR2 sequences are SGHAT and FQNNGV. The CDR3 extends over 14 amino acids. DNA of the CDR3: TGTGCCAGCAGCTTAGATCTGCGGATCTACGAGCAGTACTTC. It encodes CASSLDLRIYEQYF.

This sequence joins TRBV6-5 and TRBJ1-5; weak D call: TRBD1 (5 bases). V was pared by 6 bases and J by 2 bases, with 11 bases between. Per the germline V gene, CDR1 is MNHEY and CDR2 is SVGAGI. The CDR3 consists of 14 residues. CDR3 nucleotide sequence: TGTGCCAGCAGAGTACTGACAGGCAATCAGCCCCAGCATTTT. Amino acids: CASRVLTGNQPQHF.

The chain combines TRBV11-2 with TRBJ2-5; 7 bases are shared with TRBD2. CDR1 SGHAT and CDR2 FQNNGV come from the germline V gene. V trimming: 0 bases; J trimming: 5 bases; junction bases outside the gene matches: 12. There are 17 residues in the CDR3. The CDR3 DNA sequence: TGTGCCAGCAGCTTAGATTCTTGGGGCGGGAGCGTCGAGACCCAGTACTTC. It encodes CASSLDSWGGSVETQYF.

The chain couples TRBV7-2 to TRBJ2-7; 8 bases line up with TRBD1. With 1 base clipped from V and 2 bases from J, the junction kept 10 bases outside the gene matches. The CDR3 spans 17 residues. Germline CDR1 and CDR2: SGHTA and FQGNSA. The CDR3 here is CASSLEGGQEGAYEQYF. CDR3 bases: TGTGCCAGCAGCTTAGAGGGGGGACAGGAGGGAGCCTACGAGCAGTACTTC.

The chain carries TRBV5-6 and TRBJ1-5; TRBD1 aligns across 7 bases. Trimming cost V 4 bases and J 5 bases; bases outside gene matches: 12. The CDR3 loop spans 16 amino acids. Per the germline V gene, CDR1 is SGHDT and CDR2 is YYEEEE. As DNA, the CDR3 is TGTGCCAGCAGCAAGGGGACAGTTAAAGTGGATCAGCCCCAGCATTTT. This translates into CASSKGTVKVDQPQHF.

The chain combines TRBV5-1 with TRBJ2-7, with 8 bases fitting TRBD1. This CDR3 region has 15 residues. The V gene's germline CDR1 is SGHRS and CDR2 YFSETQ. J lost 5 bases, V lost 0 bases, and 7 bases had no gene match. The CDR3 protein is CASSLDAGTGDEQYF. The CDR3, as DNA: TGCGCCAGCAGCTTGGACGCCGGGACAGGAGACGAGCAGTACTTC.

CDR3 sequence (DNA): TGTGCCAGCAGCTGGGGGACAGGCAATGAGCAGTTCTTC. Residues: CASSWGTGNEQFF. The chain is built from TRBV7-3 and TRBJ2-1, with TRBD1 matching over 8 bases. V shed 4 bases and J 6 bases; nucleotides not matched to a gene: 2. CDR1 and CDR2 from the germline V gene are SGHTA and FQGTGA. This CDR3 spans 13 amino acids. The whole variable domain, remainder taken from reference TRBV7-3 and TRBJ2-1, is GAGVSQTPSNKVTEKGKYVELRCDPISGHTALYWYRQSLGQGPEFLIYFQGTGAADDSGLPNDRFFAVRPEGSVSTLKIQRTERGDSAVYLCASSWGTGNEQFFGPGTRLTVL.

In this sample, this clone is large (0.1 to 1%). The chain carries TRBV19 and TRBJ1-4; TRBD1 matches at 7 bases. The trim removed 0 bases at V and 5 bases at J, leaving 6 bases unmatched. The CDR3 is 16 amino acids. In germline, CDR1 is LNHDA, CDR2 SQIVND (reference sequence). Here the CDR3 reads CASSIEATGLNEKLFF. The CDR3 bases are TGTGCCAGTAGTATAGAAGCGACAGGGTTGAATGAAAAACTGTTTTTT.

In its sample, this clone was seen a few times. The chain uses TRBV7-2 and TRBJ2-1; D unresolved. The CDR3 covers 12 residues. V lost 3 bases and J 8 bases, leaving 8 bases between the germline ends. Per the germline V gene, CDR1 is SGHTA and CDR2 is FQGNSA. CDR3 region: CASSFASDEQFF. CDR3 coding DNA: TGTGCCAGCAGCTTCGCTTCGGATGAGCAGTTCTTC.

The chain has TRBV9 and TRBJ1-1, with TRBD1 identical over 7 bases. Germline V gene lookup returns CDR1 SGDLS and CDR2 YYNGEE. The CDR3 has 17 amino acids. The trim removed 0 bases at V and 4 bases at J, leaving 12 bases unmatched. CDR3 DNA sequence: TGTGCCAGCAGCGTAGTAGGAAGAGGGGGCGAGGTCACTGAAGCTTTCTTT. Its translation is CASSVVGRGGEVTEAFF.

On this clone: The sample contains more than one DNA sequence encoding this CDR3. This sequence joins TRBV30 and TRBJ1-2; 8 bases line up with TRBD1. This CDR3 has 15 amino acids. The V segment lost 4 bases and the J segment 8 bases; nucleotides outside the gene matches: 15. Germline CDR1 and CDR2: GTSNPN and SVGIG (reference sequence). DNA of the CDR3: TGTGCCTGGACTACCGTCACAGGGGGAAGGGTGGGCTACACCTTC. Translated, it gives CAWTTVTGGRVGYTF.

This rearrangement joins TRBV11-3 to TRBJ2-3; no clear D. The germline V gene encodes CDR1 SGHNT and CDR2 YENEEA. The V end was cut by 4 bases, the J end by 5 bases, with 4 bases between. This CDR3 is built from 11 residues. In nucleotides, the CDR3 is TGTGCCAGCAGCTCCTTAGATACGCAGTATTTT. Residues: CASSSLDTQYF. Drawing the rest from reference TRBV11-3 and TRBJ2-3, the complete variable domain is EAGVVQSPRYKIIEKKQPVAFWCNPISGHNTLYWYLQNLGQGPELLIRYENEEAVDDSQLPKDRFSAERLKGVDSTLKIQPAELGDSAVYLCASSSLDTQYFGPGTRLTVL.

The chain carries TRBV4-1 and TRBJ2-7; D may be TRBD2 (6 bases). V lost 3 bases, J lost 0 bases, and 9 bases lay in between. Germline-derived CDR1 and CDR2 are MGHRA and YSYEKL. The CDR3 has 14 residues. The CDR3 loop reads CASSQGTLSYEQYF. For the CDR3, the DNA is TGCGCCAGCAGCCAGGGGACTCTCTCCTACGAGCAGTACTTC.

This clone turned up a few times. A junction end diverges from the germline sequence, so it may reflect a read error. DNA of the CDR3: TGTGCCAGCAGTTTAGGGCCCTCGGGGAACTCTGAAGCTTTCTTT. Its translation is CASSLGPSGNSEAFF. The chain joins TRBV7-4 to TRBJ1-1; unclear D gene. CDR3 length equals 15 residues. Looked up from germline, CDR1 is SGHVT and CDR2 is SQSDAQ.

The gene calls are TRBV19 and TRBJ1-5; D may be TRBD1 (5 bases). The CDR3 is 15 residues long. V lost 3 bases, J lost 6 bases, and 15 bases lay in between. CDR1 is LNHDA and CDR2 is SQIVND in the germline V gene (reference sequence). The CDR3 nucleotides are TGTGCCAGTAGTATGATTGGCGGGGGATCTCAGCCCCAGCATTTT. Translated, it gives CASSMIGGGSQPQHF.

The chain combines TRBV19 with TRBJ1-6; 8 bases are shared with TRBD1. This CDR3 has 13 amino acids. The V gene's germline CDR1 is LNHDA and CDR2 SQIVND (reference sequence). The ends lost 9 bases at V and 10 bases at J; junction bases unmatched: 8. The CDR3 nucleotides are TGTGCCAGCTCAGGACAGGGTTTCTCACCCCTCCACTTT. As protein: CASSGQGFSPLHF.

This clone was detected only a few times. The rearrangement joins TRBV19 to TRBJ1-6; D uncertain. This CDR3 has 12 amino acids. With 6 bases removed from V and 9 bases from J, the gap between germline ends came to 9 bases. Germline lookup yields CDR1 LNHDA and CDR2 SQIVND (reference sequence). The chain's CDR3 is CASRAFGSPLHF. Written as DNA, the CDR3 is TGTGCCAGTAGAGCATTTGGTTCACCCCTCCACTTT. Complete variable domain (other parts from reference TRBV19 and TRBJ1-6): DGGITQSPKYLFRKEGQNVTLSCEQNLNHDAMYWYRQDPGQGLRLIYYSQIVNDFQKGDIAEGYSVSREKKESFPLTVTSAQKNPTAFYLCASRAFGSPLHFGNGTRLTVT.

This chain connects TRBV5-6 to TRBJ2-7; a weak D match, TRBD1 (6 bases). The CDR3 sequence is 16 residues long. Looked up from germline, CDR1 is SGHDT and CDR2 is YYEEEE. Trimming took off 1 base at V and 0 bases at J, with 14 bases between the two ends. CDR3 bases: TGTGCCAGCAGCTTGCCCGGGACAATCGGCTCCTACGAGCAGTACTTC. Protein: CASSLPGTIGSYEQYF.

In its sample, this clone is medium-sized (0.01 to 0.1%). The chain is built from TRBV19 and TRBJ1-1, with D possibly being TRBD1 (5 bases). The CDR3 length is 14 residues. Between the trimmed V and J ends, which lost 5 bases and 5 bases, there was a span of 15 bases. Germline V lookup: CDR1 LNHDA, CDR2 SQIVND (reference sequence). The CDR3, as DNA: TGTGCCAGTAGTCCGCGTACCCCAGGGACTGAAGCTTTCTTT. Translating gives CASSPRTPGTEAFF.

The V call is TRBV5-6, the J call TRBJ2-7; TRBD2 aligns across 8 bases. The V gene end was trimmed by 4 bases and the J gene end by 4 bases; junction bases not matched to a gene: 10. Per the germline V gene, CDR1 is SGHDT and CDR2 is YYEEEE. CDR3 length equals 15 residues. The DNA of the CDR3 is TGTGCCAGCAGCGCATTCGGGGCGGGAGGTTACGAGCAGTACTTC. Protein: CASSAFGAGGYEQYF.